What follows describes a single T cell receptor (beta chain). The target antigen is unknown. The sample belongs to a study of blood T cells in healthy people across ages. Points from the study as a whole: Naive and antigen-experienced cells were not separated, limiting conclusive comparison.

Trimming took 5 bases from V and 5 from J; bases not matched to a gene: 12. This CDR3 is built from 15 residues. The germline V gene has CDR1 SGHVS and CDR2 FNYEAQ. Healthy Caucasian individuals from Russia aged roughly 6 to 90 served as donors. The amount of total RNA extracted per sample was at least 6 micrograms. A second PCR, run for roughly 7 to 12 cycles, used a sample-barcoded 5' primer plus a J-beta primer mix. Tags on each cDNA molecule came from a template-switch adaptor with 12 random nucleotides. TCRdb processed the 5' RACE reads anew with MiXCR; each CDR3 protein has one entry. The table shows 600,000 to 850,000 distinct CDR3 sequences, with roughly 43% occurring only once.

This receptor was obtained from an older woman in good health. Sample: blood. V is TRBV7-6 and J is TRBJ2-7; TRBD2 matches 7 bases. The CDR3 loop reads CASSLTSAGDDEQYF. The CDR3 region has the DNA TGTGCCAGCAGCCTCACTTCGGCGGGGGATGACGAGCAGTACTTC.